This T cell receptor beta chain comes out of a study of blood T cell repertoires in COVID-19. At the level of the study: In each case, the material was cDNA or gDNA derived from T cells, B-cell-depleted T cells, or PBMCs.

As originally analysed: The authors estimated nucleated cell counts from reference gene primer amplification. Clones were sequenced by immunoSEQ multiplex PCR, and TCRdb holds only the in-frame ones, with some missing. D and trimming were read from the DNA, whereas the V and J calls and clone size are those reported in that table. This table has fewer than 400,000 clones, about 85% appearing once. The CDR3 has 14 residues. The V and J ends lost 0 bases and 7 bases respectively, with 12 bases between them. The V gene's germline CDR1 is GTSNPN and CDR2 SVGIG (reference sequence). This receptor was identified in a young woman with acute or convalescent COVID-19. Material for sequencing was peripheral blood. The V gene is TRBV30, the J gene TRBJ1-4, with a possible D match to TRBD1 (5 bases). The CDR3 loop is CAWSVGGSSEKLFF. CDR3 bases: TGTGCCTGGAGTGTCGGGGGGAGCAGTGAAAAACTGTTTTTT.